This T cell receptor beta chain was recovered during a study of vaccination and CD4 T cells after COVID-19. The wider study: Six males and four females constituted the convalescent cohort, two of whom were Hispanic. Study results and caveats: It was found that, in convalescent patients, 304 of 307 vaccine-specific clones were spike mono-reactive. Sampling was limited to relatively few convalescent patients, with no early post-infection timepoints studied.

V lost 2 bases to trimming and J lost 6 bases, with 20 bases between them. CDR1 is SEHNR and CDR2 is FQNEAQ in the germline V gene (reference sequence). This CDR3 is 16 amino acids long. Cultured CD4+ T cell DNA was sequenced using the Oncomine TCR Beta short-read assay. TCRdb re-derived calls from the PCR reads in MiXCR, one entry per CDR3 protein. The sample carries 8,000 to 9,500 distinct CDR3 sequences, around two fifths recorded once. This clonotype was counted between two and nine times. The target antigen is unknown. Stated treatment: roughly nine-day PBMC culture with coronavirus spike peptide pools or control peptides (ViraFEST assay). Pre-COVID-19 pandemic sampling (2011-2018) yielded the unexposed donor's CD4+ T cells. CD4+ T cells from unexposed donors were probed, cells permitting, with SARS-CoV-2 S/N and four cold-coronavirus spikes.

The clonotype was recovered from a human donor in good health. The rearrangement joins TRBV7-9 to TRBJ2-7; TRBD2 is a possible D gene (6 bases). The source material was CD4+ T cells from blood, cultured in vitro. Written as DNA, the CDR3 is TGTGCCAGCAGCTTAACGGGAGCAGGGACGTTTTCCGAGCAGTACTTC. Translating gives CASSLTGAGTFSEQYF.